Sequencing of this T cell receptor (beta chain) was carried out in a study of T cell changes during pregnancy in multiple sclerosis. The ends were cut back, 4 bases at V and 2 bases at J, with 15 bases in the middle. The CDR3 contains 15 residues. Germline values: CDR1 SGDLS, CDR2 YYNGEE. Assay: immunoSEQ multiplex PCR; the TCRdb copy retains only in-frame clones and omits some. The data contain 75,000 to 80,000 clones, roughly 95% of them singletons. The clonotype was recovered from a female donor in good health, enrolled as a control in a pregnancy study. The chain carries TRBV9 and TRBJ2-5; D is possibly TRBD2 (7 bases). The sample was peripheral blood, taken in the second trimester of pregnancy. The CDR3 region has the DNA TGTGCCAGCAGCAGGCTAGGGGGGGGGCAAGAGACCCAGTACTTC. Encoded protein: CASSRLGGGQETQYF. Full variable domain (outside the CDR3, taken from reference TRBV9 and TRBJ2-5): DSGVTQTPKHLITATGQRVTLRCSPRSGDLSVYWYQQSLDQGLQFLIQYYNGEERAKGNILERFSAQQFPDLHSELNLSSLELGDSALYFCASSRLGGGQETQYFGPGTRLLVL.